A selection of T cell receptor beta chains follows, all from one sample in a study of identifying expanded T cells in peripheral blood. Profiled with immunoSEQ multiplex PCR; TCRdb holds only in-frame clones, not every one. This sample has about 91,000 clones, with around nine tenths found just once. The specimen sequenced was blood. The receptors were gathered from a person aged 18 to 75 in good health. Each CDR3 is given with its conserved first and last residue. The D gene is left open where the match is weak. Size is stated for part of the rows, as once, few or many counts, or as a class when the clone is expanded.

length	V	size	J	D	DNA	CDR3
13	TRBV2	NA	TRBJ2-7	NA	TGTGCCAGCAGGCTGGGACGGTCCGGGGAGCAGTACTTC	CASRLGRSGEQYF
13	TRBV11-2	NA	TRBJ2-5	NA	TGTGCCAGCAGCTTATGGGAGAGTGAGACCCAGTACTTC	CASSLWESETQYF
15	TRBV19	NA	TRBJ2-3	NA	TGTGCCAGTAGTATGTCGGGGGGCCTGGTTAGTACGCAGTATTTT	CASSMSGGLVSTQYF
14	TRBV5-1	NA	TRBJ1-2	NA	TGCGCCAGCAGCTTGGGTCCAGTCCCGCGTGGCTACACCTTC	CASSLGPVPRGYTF
15	TRBV28	NA	TRBJ1-4	NA	TGTGCCAGCAGCCTTGGGGGGGCACGGGAAGAAAAACTGTTTTTT	CASSLGGAREEKLFF
15	TRBV6-1	NA	TRBJ2-7	TRBD2	TGTGCCAGCAGTCTACTAGCGGGGGATCACTACGAGCAGTACTTC	CASSLLAGDHYEQYF
13	TRBV5-5	NA	TRBJ2-1	NA	TGTGCCAGCAGCGGAATAAAAGGGAATGAGCAGTTCTTC	CASSGIKGNEQFF
13	TRBV7-5	NA	TRBJ2-7	NA	TGTGTCAGAAGCTCAGTCGCTCCGTACGAGCAGTACTTC	CVRSSVAPYEQYF
16	TRBV6-1	NA	TRBJ2-5	TRBD2	TGTGCCAGCAGTGAAGGGACTAGTCTCGGCCAAGAGACCCAGTACTTC	CASSEGTSLGQETQYF
14	TRBV6-6	NA	TRBJ1-1	NA	TGTGCCAGCAGTTACCCGGGGCGTGGGACTGAAGCTTTCTTT	CASSYPGRGTEAFF
14	TRBV19	NA	TRBJ2-5	NA	TGTGCCAGTAGGGGGGCGGGGAGTCAAGAGACCCAGTACTTC	CASRGAGSQETQYF
13	TRBV19	NA	TRBJ1-5	NA	TGTGCCAGTAGTATGAAGGGGGATCAGCCCCAGCATTTT	CASSMKGDQPQHF
16	TRBV11-2	NA	TRBJ2-3	TRBD2	TGTGCCAGCAGCCCAGGACTAGCGGGAGGGCCAGATACGCAGTATTTT	CASSPGLAGGPDTQYF
15	TRBV7-2	few	TRBJ2-5	TRBD2	TGTGCCAGCAGCTCCTATTCACTAGCGTCAGAGACCCAGTACTTC	CASSSYSLASETQYF
15	TRBV4-1	NA	TRBJ2-5	TRBD1	TGCGCCAGCAGCACCCGGACAGGGATTAGGGAGACCCAGTACTTC	CASSTRTGIRETQYF
16	TRBV10-1	NA	TRBJ2-3	NA	TGCGCCAGCAGTGAGATTACAGGAGGCAGCACAGATACGCAGTATTTT	CASSEITGGSTDTQYF
15	TRBV4-2	few	TRBJ1-5	NA	TGTGCCAGCAGCCAAGATGGGAGTTTAAGCCAGCCCCAGCATTTT	CASSQDGSLSQPQHF
10	TRBV28	NA	TRBJ2-5	NA	TGTGCCAGCAGTTTTGAGACCCAGTACTTC	CASSFETQYF
15	TRBV4-2	NA	TRBJ2-1	NA	TGTGCCAGCAGCCAAGAGGAGGGGGCTGGTAATGAGCAGTTCTTC	CASSQEEGAGNEQFF
15	TRBV5-1	NA	TRBJ1-2	TRBD1	TGCGCCAGCAGCCTTCGGGACAGGGAGGGGTATGGCTACACCTTC	CASSLRDREGYGYTF
16	TRBV7-6	NA	TRBJ1-5	NA	TGTGCCAGCAGCCCCCTCGGGGCGGCCCTCAATCAGCCCCAGCATTTT	CASSPLGAALNQPQHF
16	TRBV9	NA	TRBJ1-6	TRBD1	TGTGCCAGCAGCGCCGGACAGGGCTCCTATAATTCACCCCTCCACTTT	CASSAGQGSYNSPLHF
16	TRBV5-1	NA	TRBJ1-4	TRBD1	TGCGCCAGCAGCCGCTCTGGACAGGGGGCGGAGGAAAAACTGTTTTTT	CASSRSGQGAEEKLFF
15	TRBV5-4	NA	TRBJ1-1	NA	TGTGCCAGCAGCCTACAGGGCGGTGGGAACACTGAAGCTTTCTTT	CASSLQGGGNTEAFF
16	TRBV5-6	NA	TRBJ2-2	TRBD1	TGTGCCAGCAGCTGGGACAGGGGTTCTGTCTCCGGGGAGCTGTTTTTT	CASSWDRGSVSGELFF
15	TRBV5-4	NA	TRBJ2-5	NA	TGTGCCAGCAGCCTGTCCCCAGGGACGGGAGAGACCCAGTACTTC	CASSLSPGTGETQYF
14	TRBV5-4	NA	TRBJ2-3	TRBD2	TGTGCCAGCAGCTTGCCGGGGGGGCGTGATACGCAGTATTTT	CASSLPGGRDTQYF
14	TRBV2	NA	TRBJ1-5	TRBD1	TGTGCCAGCAGTAGGGACAGATCAAATCAGCCCCAGCATTTT	CASSRDRSNQPQHF
14	TRBV2	NA	TRBJ2-1	TRBD1	TGTGCCAGCAGTGACCGGACAGGGGATGCTGAGCAGTTCTTC	CASSDRTGDAEQFF
13	TRBV6-1	NA	TRBJ1-2	TRBD1	TGTGCCAGCTCGGGACAGATGGACTATGGCTACACCTTC	CASSGQMDYGYTF
16	TRBV4-2	NA	TRBJ2-1	TRBD1	TGTGCCAGCAGCCAAGATCCGGGGACAGGGGGCAATGAGCAGTTCTTC	CASSQDPGTGGNEQFF
16	TRBV4-1	NA	TRBJ2-1	NA	TGCGCCAGCAGCCAAGGTGCCAGTGTCAACTACAATGAGCAGTTCTTC	CASSQGASVNYNEQFF
18	TRBV7-2	NA	TRBJ2-2	TRBD2	TGTGCCAGCAATCTACAGGGTACAGCGGGAGCAGGCACCGGGGAGCTGTTTTTT	CASNLQGTAGAGTGELFF
14	TRBV5-4	NA	TRBJ2-5	TRBD1	TGTGCCAGCAGCCCATGGACAGGGGGAGAGACCCAGTACTTC	CASSPWTGGETQYF
16	TRBV28	NA	TRBJ1-1	TRBD1	TGTGCCAGCAGTTTATGGACAGGGAAGATGAACACTGAAGCTTTCTTT	CASSLWTGKMNTEAFF
14	TRBV28	NA	TRBJ1-2	NA	TGTGCCAGCAGCTCGGGGCAGGGTAACTATGGCTACATCTTC	CASSSGQGNYGYIF
16	TRBV5-1	NA	TRBJ2-7	TRBD1	TGCGCCAGCAGCTTGGGCCAAGTGGCAGGGGGCTACGAGCAGTACTTC	CASSLGQVAGGYEQYF
15	TRBV6-1	NA	TRBJ2-7	TRBD1	TGTGCCAGCAGTGAAGGCGGGACAGGCTCTTACGAGCAGTACTTC	CASSEGGTGSYEQYF
15	TRBV12-2	NA	TRBJ2-2	NA	TGTGCAAGTCGCTTCCGACAGGGAGGGATCGGGGAGCTGTTTTTT	CASRFRQGGIGELFF
13	TRBV10-3	NA	TRBJ2-7	NA	TGTGCCATCAGAGTGGACAGTACCTACGAGCAGTACTTC	CAIRVDSTYEQYF
19	TRBV9	NA	TRBJ2-3	TRBD2	TGTGCCAGCAGCGTAGAAGGGACTAGCGGGGGGATATCCACAGATACGCAGTATTTT	CASSVEGTSGGISTDTQYF
18	TRBV28	NA	TRBJ2-3	TRBD2	TGTGCCAGCAGTTTCCTTCGTGGACTAGCGGGTTCCACAGATACGCAGTATTTT	CASSFLRGLAGSTDTQYF
12	TRBV28	NA	TRBJ1-1	NA	TGTGCCAGCAGCGGGGAGGAGGCTGAAGCTTTCTTT	CASSGEEAEAFF
15	TRBV28	NA	TRBJ1-4	TRBD1	TGTGCCAGCAGCGCAACGGGACAGGGGGTTGAAAAACTGTTTTTT	CASSATGQGVEKLFF
15	TRBV6-1	NA	TRBJ2-5	TRBD2	TGTGCCAGCAGTGTAAGAGGAGGGGAGGGGGAGACCCAGTACTTC	CASSVRGGEGETQYF
15	TRBV4-1	once	TRBJ2-7	TRBD2	TGCGCCAGCAGCCAAGAACTAGCGGGGGTCTACGAGCAGTACTTC	CASSQELAGVYEQYF
15	TRBV9	NA	TRBJ1-5	NA	TGTGCCAGCAGCGAAGGGCAGGGTGGCAATCAGCCCCAGCATTTT	CASSEGQGGNQPQHF
12	TRBV6-5	NA	TRBJ2-7	TRBD2	TGTGCCAGCAGCCCCCGGGGGGTCGAGCAGTACTTC	CASSPRGVEQYF
18	TRBV7-9	NA	TRBJ1-5	NA	TGTGCCAGCAGCCCTCGGGAGGGCGGTACCCCGGGGAATCAGCCCCAGCATTTT	CASSPREGGTPGNQPQHF
15	TRBV7-6	NA	TRBJ2-1	TRBD2	TGTGCCAGCAGCTTAAACCTAGCGGCCTACAATGAGCAGTTCTTC	CASSLNLAAYNEQFF
15	TRBV6-4	NA	TRBJ2-5	TRBD2	TGTGCCAGCAGTCGCCTAGCGGGATCCCAAGAGACCCAGTACTTC	CASSRLAGSQETQYF
15	TRBV5-4	NA	TRBJ2-7	TRBD1	TGTGCCAGCAGCCCCCGGGACAGGGGGTTATACGAGCAGTACTTC	CASSPRDRGLYEQYF
15	TRBV2	NA	TRBJ2-6	NA	TGTGCCAGCACCGGGGAAGAGGCTGGGGCCAACGTCCTGACTTTC	CASTGEEAGANVLTF
15	TRBV18	NA	TRBJ2-7	NA	TGTGCCAGCTCACCACCGACAGCGCCTACCTACGAGCAGTACTTC	CASSPPTAPTYEQYF
14	TRBV28	once	TRBJ1-1	NA	TGTGCCAGCAGTTTACTGGGGGGTTCTACTGAAGCTTTCTTT	CASSLLGGSTEAFF
14	TRBV15	few	TRBJ2-3	TRBD1	TGTGCCGCTGGCCAGGGACAGGAGTCTCATACGCAGTATTTT	CAAGQGQESHTQYF
13	TRBV14	NA	TRBJ1-5	NA	TGTGCCAGCAGCCTATGGACGGGACAGCCCCAGCATTTT	CASSLWTGQPQHF